The clone carrying this T cell receptor beta chain appeared a few times. The antigen remains undetermined. These data are taken from a study of response to subunit inactivated influenza vaccine. MiXCR was run by TCRdb on the RT-PCR reads, yielding one entry per CDR3 protein. The sample has about 310,000 distinct CDR3 sequences; 20% to 25% are singletons. This CDR3 region has 15 residues. From germline, CDR1 is DFQATT and CDR2 SNEGSKA (reference sequence). V was pared by 1 base and J by 0 bases, with 12 bases between. The study's findings and limits: With each seasonal influenza vaccination, the authors suggested, few new T cells are recruited.

The sequence came from a man aged 45-69 years who received an inactivated influenza vaccine. Sequences were derived from PBMCs from blood, sampled about 20 months after vaccination. The chain links TRBV20-1 to TRBJ1-1, with a tentative D call TRBD1 (5 bases). Here the CDR3 DNA reads TGCAGTGCTAGAGCGGGGGGGTTTCTGAACACTGAAGCTTTCTTT. Translating it yields CSARAGGFLNTEAFF.